This entry lists 12 T cell receptor beta chains sequenced from one sample in a study of T-cell reconstitution after alpha-beta-depleted transplantation in children. Preparation of the TCRbeta library used unique molecular identifiers. Via MiXCR, TCRdb re-called the PCR reads, giving one row per CDR3 protein. The sample includes fewer than 700,000 distinct CDR3 sequences, around 13% of them seen just once. The sequences come from PBMCs, mostly from graft donor cells, collected 360 days after TCRalphabeta/CD19-depleted stem cell transplant. The receptors derive from a male patient aged 10-17 years who had a stem cell transplant for acute myeloid leukemia, so the T cells may come from the graft donor.

This clonotype came up a few times. This rearrangement joins TRBV29-1 to TRBJ1-2, with D unresolved. The germline CDR1 and CDR2 sequences are SQVTM and ANQGSEA. V was trimmed by 3 bases and J by 5 bases, leaving 16 bases between them. The CDR3 loop spans 14 amino acids. CDR3 DNA: TGCAGCGTTGAGTCCCAAGGATCACCGTATGGCTACACCTTC. Amino acids: CSVESQGSPYGYTF.

This clonotype was observed a handful of times. This chain joins TRBV20-1 and TRBJ2-3; unclear D gene. Germline V gene lookup returns CDR1 DFQATT and CDR2 SNEGSKA (reference sequence). The CDR3 length is 12 residues. Here the CDR3 reads CRTGHPSGTQYF. The CDR3 DNA reads as TGCAGAACCGGGCACCCATCCGGGACGCAGTATTTT.

This clonotype has a handful of counts. This rearrangement joins TRBV5-1 to TRBJ2-1; TRBD2 is a possible D gene (5 bases). Germline V gene data show CDR1 as SGHRS and CDR2 as YFSETQ. This CDR3 comprises 16 residues. Trimming took off 0 bases at V and 3 bases at J, with 13 bases between the two ends. The CDR3 reads CASSLVTRVDYNEQFF. In DNA, the CDR3 is TGCGCCAGCAGCTTGGTTACGCGGGTTGACTACAATGAGCAGTTCTTC.

The sample holds a few counts of this clonotype. The rearrangement joins TRBV5-4 to TRBJ2-1, with D unresolved. The germline gives CDR1 SGHNT, CDR2 YYREEE (reference sequence). V shed 2 bases and J shed 0 bases, with 12 bases lying between them. This CDR3 is 16 amino acids long. This chain's CDR3 is CASSFNGASSYNEQFF. The CDR3 DNA reads TGTGCCAGCAGCTTCAATGGAGCCAGCTCCTACAATGAGCAGTTCTTC.

This clonotype has a handful of counts. The J gene is TRBJ1-3, the V gene TRBV5-1, with D perhaps matching TRBD1 (5 bases). Trimming shortened V by 4 bases and J by 6 bases, and 17 bases separated the two germline ends. This CDR3 spans 15 amino acids. Germline V CDR1 and CDR2: SGHRS, YFSETQ. The CDR3 nucleotides are TGCGCCAGCAGCCGGGGGACGGCCCTCGTAAACACCATATATTTT. It is translated as CASSRGTALVNTIYF.

The sample holds many counts of this clonotype. The chain is built from TRBV29-1 and TRBJ2-1; TRBD2 matches at 7 bases. The germline V gene has CDR1 SQVTM and CDR2 ANQGSEA. V gave up 6 bases and J gave up 8 bases; unmatched junction bases: 10. The CDR3 is 13 residues long. The CDR3 spells CSVRFWGGYEQFF. In DNA form, the CDR3 reads TGCAGCGTGAGATTTTGGGGGGGTTATGAGCAGTTCTTC.

The chain recombines TRBV28 with TRBJ1-3; tentative D call: TRBD1 (5 bases). V lost 2 bases and J lost 7, with 15 bases in between. The CDR3 spans 15 residues. Germline V gene lookup returns CDR1 MDHEN and CDR2 SYDVKM. The CDR3 DNA reads TGTGCCAGCAGTTTAGAGGCAGGGAGGTTCAACACCATATATTTT. Translating it yields CASSLEAGRFNTIYF.

The rearrangement uses TRBV6-1 and TRBJ2-5; 10 positions agree with TRBD2. The junction had 6 bases not matched to a gene; V was cut back by 7 bases and J by 4 bases. The CDR3 sequence is 14 residues long. The germline V gene encodes CDR1 MNHNS and CDR2 SASEGT. CDR3: CASIGLAGVETQYF. In DNA, the CDR3 is TGTGCCAGCATAGGGCTAGCGGGAGTAGAGACCCAGTACTTC.

The chain links TRBV7-9 to TRBJ2-3; D unresolved. Germline-derived CDR1 and CDR2 are SEHNR and FQNEAQ (reference sequence). Trimming removed 1 base from V and 2 bases from J, with 10 bases in between. The CDR3 sequence is 15 residues long. CDR3 in DNA: TGTGCCAGCAGCTTAGTGGTAGGGATCACAGATACGCAGTATTTT. This gives the protein CASSLVVGITDTQYF.

The V call is TRBV29-1, the J call TRBJ2-3, with D possibly matching TRBD2 (9 bases). The CDR3 covers 15 residues. V gave up 8 bases and J gave up 4 bases, with 22 bases separating them. Germline values: CDR1 SQVTM, CDR2 ANQGSEA. CDR3 coding DNA: TGCAGCCCCTCTCTAGCGGGACAGGCGGCAGATACGCAGTATTTT. This gives the protein CSPSLAGQAADTQYF.

This clonotype was counted many times. J is TRBJ2-5 and V is TRBV6-5, with 8 bases lining up with TRBD2. V was clipped by 4 bases and J by 4 bases; unmatched bases: 8. Germline lookup yields CDR1 MNHEY and CDR2 SVGAGI. The CDR3 consists of 15 residues. The CDR3 region has the DNA TGTGCCAGCAGTTCCGGGACTAGTTTTGGAGAGACCCAGTACTTC. This sequence encodes CASSSGTSFGETQYF.

The genes are TRBV15 and TRBJ2-7, with D hard to call. The CDR3 sequence is 16 residues long. Germline loops: CDR1 LNHNV, CDR2 YYDKDF (reference sequence). V dropped 2 bases and J dropped 1 base, with 15 bases sitting between them. Here the CDR3 reads CATSRPADLGSYEQYF. CDR3 nucleotides: TGTGCCACCAGCAGACCGGCGGATCTTGGATCCTACGAGCAGTACTTC.